The 23 T cell receptor beta chains given below trace back to one sample, sequenced in a study of blood T cell repertoires in COVID-19. Assay used: immunoSEQ multiplex PCR; TCRdb lists only in-frame clones, some missing. The data hold some 50,000 clones, with roughly 90% observed a single time. The sample taken for sequencing was peripheral blood. Every receptor here comes from an elderly man with acute or convalescent COVID-19.

The V gene is TRBV12-5, the J gene TRBJ2-1, with D possibly being TRBD1 (8 bases). Looked up from germline, CDR1 is LGHNT and CDR2 is FRNRAP. The CDR3 runs to 15 residues. The V gene lost 3 bases and the J gene lost 5 bases, with 14 bases spanning the gap. CDR3 in amino acids: CASGLGQGGDNEQFF. DNA of the CDR3: TGTGCTAGTGGTTTAGGACAGGGAGGGGACAATGAGCAGTTCTTC.

This rearrangement joins TRBV6-5 to TRBJ2-7, with 11 bases lining up with TRBD2. With V trimmed by 10 bases and J by 4 bases, 6 bases remained unmatched. In germline, CDR1 is MNHEY, CDR2 SVGAGI. The CDR3 length is 13 residues. CDR3 region: CATYSGGAYEQYF. CDR3 bases: TGTGCCACCTATAGCGGGGGGGCTTACGAGCAGTACTTC.

The V call is TRBV7-2, the J call TRBJ1-5; D is perhaps TRBD1 (6 bases). The CDR3 covers 16 residues. Between the trimmed V and J ends, which lost 1 base and 1 base, there was a span of 11 bases. Germline V gene lookup returns CDR1 SGHTA and CDR2 FQGNSA. This CDR3 reads CASSLEAGVSNQPQHF. In DNA form, the CDR3 reads TGTGCCAGCAGCTTAGAGGCAGGGGTAAGCAATCAGCCCCAGCATTTT.

The chain is built from TRBV3-1 (or the pseudogene TRBV3-2) and TRBJ1-3, with D possibly TRBD1 on 6 matching bases. Trimming removed 2 bases from V and 1 base from J, with 15 bases in between. This CDR3 contains 17 residues. The germline V gene has CDR1 LGHDT and CDR2 YNNKEL (reference sequence). CDR3 in DNA: TGTGCCAGCAGCCAACCGGCCATGGACAGATCTGGAAACACCATATATTTT. Translating gives CASSQPAMDRSGNTIYF.

A word on this clone: The junction departs from the called germline gene at one end, perhaps through a read error. The V and J genes are TRBV7-7 and TRBJ2-3; 11 bases fit TRBD2. The CDR3 is made up of 15 amino acids. Germline loops: CDR1 SSHAT, CDR2 FNYEAQ (reference sequence). The CDR3, as DNA: TGTGCTAGCAGCTCTTCAACTAGCGGGGGAGATACGCAGTATTTT. It codes for CASSSSTSGGDTQYF.

This sequence joins TRBV2 and TRBJ1-5, with TRBD1 matching over 9 bases. Looked up from germline, CDR1 is SNHLY and CDR2 is FYNNEI. The CDR3 is made up of 15 amino acids. V dropped 6 bases and J dropped 0; count of bases not matched to a gene: 3. The CDR3 nucleotides are TGTGCCAGCAGCGGACAGGGGACTAGCAATCAGCCCCAGCATTTT. This sequence encodes CASSGQGTSNQPQHF.

This chain uses TRBV19 with TRBJ2-2; maybe TRBD1 (5 bases). The V and J ends lost 5 bases and 5 bases respectively, with 6 bases between them. Germline V CDR1 and CDR2: LNHDA, SQIVND (reference sequence). The CDR3 is 12 amino acids. CDR3 bases: TGTGCCAGTAGTGCAGGGACCGGGGAGCTGTTTTTT. Translating it yields CASSAGTGELFF.

CDR3 bases: TGCGCCAGCGCAACATGCGAGGCGGCAGACCGCACAGATACGCAGTATTTT. Amino acid sequence: CASATCEAADRTDTQYF. The chain joins TRBV23-1 to TRBJ2-3; D ambiguous. TRBV23-1 is assigned to the ORF class and has an uncertain function. The germline V and J ends were trimmed by 8 bases and 1 base, with 22 bases remaining between them. The CDR3 runs to 17 residues.

The chain links TRBV5-4 to TRBJ1-2; 8 nucleotides align to TRBD1. There are 15 residues in the CDR3. V gave up 0 bases and J gave up 0 bases; unmatched junction bases: 1. CDR1 is SGHNT and CDR2 is YYREEE in the germline V gene (reference sequence). As DNA, the CDR3 is TGTGCCAGCAGCTTGGAGACAGGGGCTAACTATGGCTACACCTTC. Its protein is CASSLETGANYGYTF.

This rearrangement joins TRBV18 to TRBJ2-3; TRBD2 agrees at 7 bases. CDR3 size: 16 residues. Trimming cost V 6 bases and J 3 bases; bases outside gene matches: 12. Germline V gene sequence: CDR1 KGHSH, CDR2 LQKENI. The CDR3, as DNA: TGTGCCAGCTCCCTTTCCAGCGGGGCAGTGACAGATACGCAGTATTTT. Amino acid sequence: CASSLSSGAVTDTQYF.

V and J are TRBV5-1 and TRBJ1-1; TRBD1 matches 10 bases. This CDR3 is built from 16 residues. Looked up from germline, CDR1 is SGHRS and CDR2 is YFSETQ. Unmatched junction bases numbered 5, after V lost 2 bases and J lost 1 base. The chain's CDR3 is CASSFRQGAQNTEAFF. The CDR3 DNA follows: TGCGCCAGCAGCTTCCGACAGGGGGCGCAGAACACTGAAGCTTTCTTT.

V and J are TRBV6-5 and TRBJ2-3; no definite D call. The CDR3 is 16 residues long. The germline V gene encodes CDR1 MNHEY and CDR2 SVGAGI. V lost 0 bases and J lost 0, with 10 bases in between. The CDR3 bases are TGTGCCAGCAGTTACTCGAGTGTTTCTAGCACAGATACGCAGTATTTT. Translated, it gives CASSYSSVSSTDTQYF.

V gene TRBV27 combines with J gene TRBJ2-6; tentatively, D is TRBD2 (5 bases). CDR3 length: 17 amino acids. Germline lookup yields CDR1 MNHEY and CDR2 SMNVEV (reference sequence). The V and J ends lost 2 bases and 2 bases respectively, with 13 bases between them. In DNA form, the CDR3 reads TGTGCCAGCAGTTTACTCGGGAATGGTCCTGGGGCCAACGTCCTGACTTTC. Translating gives CASSLLGNGPGANVLTF.

The chain recombines TRBV15 with TRBJ1-5; possible D gene TRBD1, 6 bases. Trimming shortened V by 0 bases and J by 5 bases, and 14 bases separated the two germline ends. Per germline, CDR1 LNHNV and CDR2 YYDKDF (reference sequence). The CDR3 length is 16 residues. For the CDR3, the DNA is TGTGCCACCAGCAGAGAGATAGGGGACAACGATCAGCCCCAGCATTTT. It translates to CATSREIGDNDQPQHF.

This chain joins TRBV3-1 (or the pseudogene TRBV3-2) and TRBJ2-1; possible D gene TRBD1, 5 bases. This CDR3 has 15 amino acids. Per the germline V gene, CDR1 is LGHDT and CDR2 is YNNKEL (reference sequence). V was trimmed by 1 base and J by 6 bases, leaving 13 bases between them. The chain's CDR3 is CASSQGLVGANEQFF. As DNA, the CDR3 is TGTGCCAGCAGCCAAGGGCTAGTAGGGGCCAATGAGCAGTTCTTC.

This clone was recorded only once. CDR3 DNA sequence: TGTGCCACCCACCTAGCGGGTCCCTCTAACATTCAGTACTTC. Its translation: CATHLAGPSNIQYF. The chain uses TRBV15 and TRBJ2-4, with 8 nucleotides matching TRBD2. Germline-derived CDR1 and CDR2 are LNHNV and YYDKDF (reference sequence). The CDR3 spans 14 residues. V lost 8 bases to trimming and J lost 7 bases; unmatched junction nucleotides: 10. The full variable domain, rest sourced from reference TRBV15 and TRBJ2-4, is DAMVIQNPRYQVTQFGKPVTLSCSQTLNHNVMYWYQQKSSQAPKLLFHYYDKDFNNEADTPDNFQSRRPNTSFCFLDIRSPGLGDTAMYLCATHLAGPSNIQYFGAGTRLSVL.

This clone was seen a single time. The J gene is TRBJ1-3, the V gene TRBV5-5; D remains ambiguous. Germline-derived CDR1 and CDR2 are SGHKS and YYEKEE (reference sequence). Deletions cut 5 bases from V and 0 bases from J, with 9 bases between. CDR3 length: 14 residues. The CDR3 protein is CASSRGSSGNTIYF. The CDR3 bases are TGTGCCAGCAGTCGTGGGAGCTCTGGAAACACCATATATTTT.

CDR3 in DNA: TGCGCCAGCAGCCCTTTACGACAGGGAGGATCGGTGGGCTACACCTTC. Encoded protein: CASSPLRQGGSVGYTF. The V gene is TRBV5-1, the J gene TRBJ1-2, with 7 nucleotides matching TRBD1. Germline values: CDR1 SGHRS, CDR2 YFSETQ. V shed 4 bases, J shed 8 bases, and the junction held 17 bases outside the gene matches. The CDR3 is made up of 16 amino acids.

The chain joins TRBV6-5 to TRBJ2-5; the match to TRBD2 covers 8 bases. This CDR3 spans 15 amino acids. Trimming cost V 6 bases and J 6 bases; bases outside gene matches: 12. CDR1 MNHEY and CDR2 SVGAGI come from the germline V gene. Here the CDR3 DNA reads TGTGCCAGCAGCTCCCCGGGGGGGGGTTTGAAGACCCAGTACTTC. This encodes CASSSPGGGLKTQYF.

V usage is TRBV5-5 and J usage is TRBJ1-4; D possibly corresponds to TRBD1 (5 bases). Germline CDR1 SGHKS, CDR2 YYEKEE (reference sequence). The CDR3 extends over 16 amino acids. Trimming stripped 1 base from V and 5 bases from J, with 15 bases between. The CDR3 region is CASSLSPSGRNEKLFF. CDR3 nucleotides: TGTGCCAGCAGCTTGTCTCCATCAGGGCGAAATGAAAAACTGTTTTTT.

This rearrangement joins TRBV27 to TRBJ1-5, with 10 bases that match TRBD1. Trimming removed 6 bases from V and 6 bases from J; junction bases left unmatched: 8. Germline V gene lookup returns CDR1 MNHEY and CDR2 SMNVEV (reference sequence). This CDR3 has 15 residues. This CDR3 is CASSLRQGAAQPQHF. The CDR3 DNA sequence: TGTGCCAGCAGCCTTAGACAGGGGGCAGCTCAGCCCCAGCATTTT.

This chain uses TRBV30 with TRBJ1-2; a possible D gene is TRBD1 (5 bases). The CDR3 is 12 amino acids. V was shortened by 4 bases and J by 2 bases, with 8 bases between the two germline ends. Germline V gene sequence: CDR1 GTSNPN, CDR2 SVGIG (reference sequence). The CDR3, as DNA: TGTGCCTGGACCCAGGGAAACTATGGCTACACCTTC. Residues: CAWTQGNYGYTF.

The V and J genes are TRBV3-1 (or the pseudogene TRBV3-2) and TRBJ1-5; tentative D call: TRBD1 (5 bases). V was shortened by 4 bases and J by 4 bases, with 14 bases between the two germline ends. This CDR3 is built from 15 residues. CDR1 and CDR2 from the germline V gene are LGHDT and YNNKEL (reference sequence). CDR3 protein: CASSPDRVPNQPQHF. CDR3 nucleotides: TGTGCCAGCAGCCCCGACAGAGTTCCGAATCAGCCCCAGCATTTT.